The 17 T cell receptor beta chains below all came from one sample that was sequenced in a study of neoadjuvant anti-PD-1 for oral cavity cancer. TCRdb's copy holds only in-frame clones and misses some; the assay was immunoSEQ multiplex PCR. The sample gives about 6,900 clones, 70% to 75% of which show up once; around 3.1% is in the top ten. This specimen was PBMCs, taken before nivolumab (anti-PD-1) treatment. Receptor source: a person aged 35 to 85 with oral cavity squamous cell carcinoma.

J is TRBJ2-7 and V is TRBV15, with D possibly being TRBD1 (5 bases). The CDR3 totals 14 residues. Germline-derived CDR1 and CDR2 are LNHNV and YYDKDF (reference sequence). Trimming left V 0 bases short and J 5 bases short, with 11 bases between. CDR3 amino acids: CATSRDTGSNEQYF. CDR3 bases: TGTGCCACCAGCAGAGATACAGGTAGTAACGAGCAGTACTTC.

The rearrangement uses TRBV6-1 and TRBJ1-1; 7 bases agree with TRBD1. The V gene's germline CDR1 is MNHNS and CDR2 SASEGT. V shed 5 bases, J shed 4 bases, and the junction held 10 bases outside the gene matches. The CDR3 covers 15 residues. CDR3 in DNA: TGTGCCAGCAGTTTTACAGGGGATGGAAGCACTGAAGCTTTCTTT. Protein product: CASSFTGDGSTEAFF.

The rearrangement uses TRBV10-3 and TRBJ2-5; 9 nucleotides align to TRBD1. Germline V CDR1 and CDR2: ENHRY, SYGVKD. Germline trimming cut 7 bases from V and 5 bases from J; bases unmatched to any gene: 5. CDR3 size: 13 residues. CDR3 residues: CAIKQGAMETQYF. CDR3 in DNA: TGTGCCATCAAACAGGGGGCCATGGAGACCCAGTACTTC.

The rearrangement joins TRBV18 to TRBJ2-7; D remains ambiguous. The CDR3 has 14 amino acids. V was pared by 2 bases and J by 0 bases, with 8 bases between. CDR1 and CDR2 (germline): KGHSH, LQKENI. CDR3 sequence reads: CASSPSGRSYEQYF. The CDR3 DNA follows: TGTGCCAGCTCACCATCGGGCCGCTCCTACGAGCAGTACTTC.

The chain carries TRBV5-1 and TRBJ2-7; D unclear. Germline CDR1 reads SGHRS; CDR2 reads YFSETQ. V was pared by 1 base and J by 3 bases, with 8 bases between. The CDR3 has 13 residues. The CDR3 region has the DNA TGCGCCAGCAGCTTGTTGGGGAACTACGAGCAGTACTTC. This gives the protein CASSLLGNYEQYF.

The chain has TRBV5-1 and TRBJ2-7, with D perhaps matching TRBD1 (5 bases). This CDR3 contains 15 residues. V shed 3 bases and J shed 6 bases, with 19 bases lying between them. Per germline, CDR1 SGHRS and CDR2 YFSETQ. The CDR3 is CASSWTGPGNAEQYF. The CDR3 DNA reads TGCGCCAGCAGCTGGACCGGGCCAGGGAACGCCGAGCAGTACTTC.

The chain links TRBV4-2 to TRBJ1-4; no reliable D call. Deletions cut 1 base from V and 4 bases from J, with 22 bases between. There are 19 residues in the CDR3. CDR1 is LGHNA and CDR2 is YNFKEQ in the germline V gene. The chain's CDR3 is CASSQAFVHRGLSNEKLFF. The CDR3, as DNA: TGTGCCAGCAGCCAAGCTTTTGTCCACCGAGGACTGAGTAATGAAAAACTGTTTTTT.

The genes are TRBV6-4 and TRBJ1-1, with 8 bases lining up with TRBD1. Trimming cost V 7 bases and J 7 bases; bases outside gene matches: 17. This CDR3 has 16 amino acids. Germline lookup yields CDR1 MRHNA and CDR2 SNTAGT. The CDR3 sequence is CASTSKGQALSLEAFF. DNA for the CDR3: TGTGCCAGCACCTCAAAGGGACAGGCCTTATCCCTTGAAGCTTTCTTT.

The chain is built from TRBV5-1 and TRBJ2-1; 7 bases are a match to TRBD2. Germline V gene lookup returns CDR1 SGHRS and CDR2 YFSETQ. This CDR3 contains 15 residues. The V segment lost 3 bases and the J segment 0 bases; nucleotides outside the gene matches: 3. For the CDR3, the DNA is TGCGCCAGCAGCTGGAGCGGGGTCTCCTACAATGAGCAGTTCTTC. It encodes CASSWSGVSYNEQFF. Supplemented by reference TRBV5-1 and TRBJ2-1, the full variable domain reads KAGVTQTPRYLIKTRGQQVTLSCSPISGHRSVSWYQQTPGQGLQFLFEYFSETQRNKGNFPGRFSGRQFSNSRSEMNVSTLELGDSALYLCASSWSGVSYNEQFFGPGTRLTVL.

The rearrangement joins TRBV6-5 to TRBJ2-1, with unresolved D. This CDR3 is 13 amino acids long. Between the trimmed V and J ends, which lost 0 bases and 9 bases, there was a span of 9 bases. CDR1 MNHEY and CDR2 SVGAGI come from the germline V gene. CDR3 coding DNA: TGTGCCAGCAGTTACTCGAGAGTTTCTGAGCAGTTCTTC. Protein product: CASSYSRVSEQFF.

V and J are TRBV5-6 and TRBJ2-3, with TRBD1 matching 10 bases. V dropped 5 bases and J dropped 5; count of bases not matched to a gene: 8. CDR1 is SGHDT, CDR2 YYEEEE, per germline. This CDR3 has 15 amino acids. The DNA for the CDR3 is TGTGCCAGCAGGGGGACAGGGGTGGACGGAGATACGCAGTATTTT. This codes for CASRGTGVDGDTQYF.

V gene TRBV28 combines with J gene TRBJ1-2; 7 bases map to TRBD1. The CDR3 runs to 12 residues. The junction had 5 bases not matched to a gene; V was cut back by 6 bases and J by 7 bases. The V gene's germline CDR1 is MDHEN and CDR2 SYDVKM. In DNA form, the CDR3 reads TGTGCCAGCAGGCGCCAGGGGGGTGGCTACACCTTC. This codes for CASRRQGGGYTF.

This clone has more than one count but fewer than ten. This chain joins TRBV11-2 and TRBJ1-6; no firm D call. Germline CDR1 is SGHAT and CDR2 is FQNNGV. The CDR3 runs to 13 residues. The germline V and J ends were trimmed by 0 bases and 7 bases, with 4 bases remaining between them. CDR3 protein: CASSLDRNSPLHF. As DNA, the CDR3 is TGTGCCAGCAGCTTAGACAGGAATTCACCCCTCCACTTT.

V usage is TRBV29-1 and J usage is TRBJ2-3; tentatively, D is TRBD2 (5 bases). This CDR3 comprises 15 residues. Germline loops: CDR1 SQVTM, CDR2 ANQGSEA. Trimming took 0 bases from V and 2 from J, leaving 12 bases between them. CDR3 sequence (DNA): TGCAGCGTTGAAGAGCCGGGAAGCGCCACAGATACGCAGTATTTT. Translating it yields CSVEEPGSATDTQYF.

Sample share makes this clone large. The chain joins TRBV29-1 to TRBJ1-1; tentatively, D is TRBD1 (6 bases). With 7 bases removed from V and 4 bases from J, the gap between germline ends came to 16 bases. CDR1 and CDR2 from the germline V gene are SQVTM and ANQGSEA. The CDR3 contains 13 residues. CDR3: CSAKTGGSTEAFF. In DNA, the CDR3 is TGCAGCGCCAAGACAGGAGGGAGCACTGAAGCTTTCTTT.

The chain carries TRBV30 and TRBJ1-2; 8 bases fit TRBD1. The CDR3 is made up of 13 amino acids. J was trimmed by 5 bases and V by 3 bases; bases with no gene match: 5. Germline V gene lookup returns CDR1 GTSNPN and CDR2 SVGIG (reference sequence). As DNA, the CDR3 is TGTGCCTGGAGGGCGGACAGGGTTTATGGCTACACCTTC. Amino acid sequence: CAWRADRVYGYTF. The full variable domain, rest sourced from reference TRBV30 and TRBJ1-2, is SQTIHQWPATLVQPVGSPLSLECTVEGTSNPNLYWYRQAAGRGLQLLFYSVGIGQISSEVPQNLSASRPQDRQFILSSKKLLLSDSGFYLCAWRADRVYGYTFGSGTRLTVV.

This clone was seen a handful of times. The gene calls are TRBV27 and TRBJ1-1; D may be TRBD1 (6 bases). Germline V CDR1 and CDR2: MNHEY, SMNVEV (reference sequence). CDR3 length: 15 amino acids. Trimming cost V 2 bases and J 1 base, with 11 bases left between them. Written as DNA, the CDR3 is TGTGCCAGCAGTTTAGGGGGGCTCCCGAACACTGAAGCTTTCTTT. Protein product: CASSLGGLPNTEAFF.